This TCR beta chain emerged from a study of shared clonotypes between healthy human individuals. Study in general: The people who gave samples were two women and three men aged 18 to 49.

When samples were unsorted, approximately 90 million PBMCs were used for genomic DNA. Every immunoSEQ plate was one replicate of a subset's evenly spread DNA. Using immunoSEQ multiplex PCR, the repertoire was profiled, and TCRdb retains in-frame clones only, with some absent. The sample shows roughly 500,000 clones, around 75% of them seen only once. This CDR3 has 15 amino acids. CDR1 is SGHRS and CDR2 is YFSETQ in the germline V gene. V was shortened by 2 bases and J by 2 bases, with 13 bases between the two germline ends. This clone occurred many times. This clonotype originated in a woman in her thirties or forties in good health. Some clones in this sample may be carry-over from other donors' samples. The chain has TRBV5-1 and TRBJ1-2; possible D gene TRBD1, 6 bases. Sequencing was done on a sample of PBMCs. The CDR3 loop is CASSLSDSPNYGYTF. The CDR3 bases are TGCGCCAGCAGCTTATCGGACAGTCCGAACTATGGCTACACCTTC.